The T cell receptor beta chain described here comes from a study of T cells in Graves' hyperthyroidism and ophthalmopathy (dated by TCRdb to the late 2010s). Turning to the overall study: TCR V-J signatures able to tell the groups apart were searched for in a discovery cohort of some 97 patients, of whom around 43 had Graves' ophthalmopathy and 57 had stable Graves' hyperthyroidism. Thyroid tissue and blood T-cell repertoires from several Graves' hyperthyroidism patients were also compared in the study. The roughly 94 discovery patients were randomly divided into training and test sets at a 7:3 ratio. After sampling, hyperthyroidism patients received methimazole starting at 30 mg daily, and ophthalmopathy patients received high-dose intravenous methylprednisolone. According to the paper, TCR Vbeta CDR3 sequencing was carried out on some 130 peripheral blood samples, which came from fewer than 50 ophthalmopathy, under 80 hyperthyroidism and approximately 17 progressor patients. Whether ophthalmopathy could be predicted prospectively was tested in an independent validation cohort made up of about 18 hyperthyroidism patients plus 17 patients who later progressed to ophthalmopathy. General study outcomes and caveats: In validation, the model predicted progression to ophthalmopathy with over 60% sensitivity and approximately 78% specificity, a median of 6.5 months before onset. Most expanded thyroid clonotypes (frequency above 0.001) were also found in blood, which suggests that blood repertoires may mirror thyroid immune responses. No statistical method was used to fix the sample size in advance, and group allocation was not hidden from the investigators. Ophthalmopathy was separated from stable hyperthyroidism by a 13 V-J signature model, with about 88% sensitivity and approximately 81% specificity obtained in cross-validation and 80%/75% obtained in testing.

Graves' hyperthyroidism was defined as stable when no progression to ophthalmopathy occurred over 18 months of follow-up. Hyperthyroidism patients were newly diagnosed, with disease duration under 2 months, and aged 18 to 65 years. The study excluded patients with uncontrolled infections, other autoimmune diseases, pregnancy or lactation. Diagnoses were based on clinical symptoms, serum thyroxine and TRAb, thyroid ultrasound and orbital computed tomography. Total RNA was extracted with Trizol reagent, and quality was checked on an Agilent 2100 Bioanalyzer. The TCR beta CDR3 regions were amplified from RNA transcripts. The TCR CDR3 was subjected to a first round of RT-PCR using the HTBI primer set and the Qiagen OneStep RT-PCR kit. The libraries were constructed in a second round of multiplex PCR and then size-selected and purified. Sequencing of the libraries was done on an Illumina HiSeq2000 using paired-end 100 bp reads. The original methods were these. SOAPnuke was used to process the raw data, with reads discarded if the reads contained adapters or uncalled bases, had a mean Phred below 15, or lacked an exact constant-primer or identifier match. High-quality paired reads were merged using COPE v1.2.5, and each unique nucleotide sequence was defined as a clonotype. MiTCR v1.1 was used to align clonotypes to the IMGT TRBV, TRBD and TRBJ reference segments. Only V-J combinations with frequency above 0.0001, covering 99% to 99.2% of repertoires, were analysed. The TCS score was defined as F50 (clonal expansion) divided by E x V (chaos), with BLOSUM62-based TCRdist calculated between CDR3 peptides within each V-J. Welch's t-statistics and random forest reduced fewer than 600 V-J features to under 15, which were used in a naive Bayes classifier (R e1071). The raw public reads went through TCRdb reprocessing: fastp at Q25, MiXCR clone calling, in-frame beta chains kept. Merged by CDR3 protein, the rows form single entries marked with the most common genes and DNA. TCRdb, rather than the study authors, made the V and J calls. Counted in this sample were under 700,000 distinct CDR3 sequences; around 42% of them appeared once. Approximately 8.2% of the sample lies in the top ten.

Per the germline V gene (reference sequence), DFQATT is the CDR1 and SNEGSKA is the CDR2. Its CDR3 holds 13 amino acids, cysteine through phenylalanine. Only the CDR3 part of the read is kept: 39 bases, read in frame from the first base. V is reduced by 6 bases and J by 1 base, leaving a spacing of 10 bases between them. In regard to this clonotype: Its antigen remains unidentified. This may stem from a read error, because a much larger clone lies one nucleotide away.

This clonotype was sampled from a woman between 18 and 30 years old with Graves' hyperthyroidism. Donor details come from another sample of the same person, matched by shared clones. Recombination connected TRBV20-1 to TRBJ1-5, with the D gene uncertain. Sequencing used peripheral blood or thyroid tissue (not recorded which). The DNA reads as follows: TGCAGTGCAGGGATTGGGAGCAATCAGCCCCAGCATTTT. It encodes CSAGIGSNQPQHF.